This TCR beta chain emerged from a study of a mutant IDH1 vaccine in newly diagnosed glioma. Overall study context: Treated patients had a mean age of 40.4 years and an approximately 60% male, about 40% female split. Earlier treatment was radiotherapy, temozolomide, or both, with most getting both.

For this clone: What it recognizes is unknown.

Documented time point: week 35, safety follow-up. Vaccination used 300 ug of mutant IDH1 20-mer peptide per dose, with topical imiquimod. Sequencing used immunoSEQ multiplex PCR; TCRdb keeps in-frame clones, though not all of them. Of more than 25,000 clones listed, under 85% were seen once; the top ten hold roughly 10%. Sequenced here: PBMCs, sampled from a glioma patient whose treatment included an IDH1 peptide vaccine. This clonotype originated in a woman younger than 45 with glioma. Some clones in this sample may be carry-over from other donors' samples.

CDR3 sequence (DNA): TGCGCCAGCAGCCAAGAGTGGCAGGGTTTGGGTCAGCCCCAGCATTTT. It translates to CASSQEWQGLGQPQHF. V gene TRBV4-1 combines with J gene TRBJ1-5, with a weak D call TRBD1 (5 bases). Between the trimmed V and J ends, which lost 0 bases and 6 bases, there was a span of 15 bases. The germline gives CDR1 MGHRA, CDR2 YSYEKL. This CDR3 comprises 16 residues.